Following are 19 T cell receptor beta chains from one sample sequenced in a study of blood T cell repertoires in COVID-19. The protocol was immunoSEQ multiplex PCR, while the TCRdb copy is restricted to in-frame clones and leaves out a portion. The sample lists 140,000 to 150,000 clones; 81% were seen once. The sequencing sample was made of peripheral blood. The receptors come from a human donor with acute or convalescent COVID-19. The donor label of this sample is uncertain.

This chain joins TRBV6-2 or TRBV6-3 and TRBJ2-1; 16 bases line up with TRBD2. Germline V lookup: CDR1 MNHEY, CDR2 SVGEGT. J lost 4 bases, V lost 1 base, and 4 bases had no gene match. The CDR3 length is 18 residues. The CDR3 DNA reads TGTGCCAGCAGTTACTTGGGACTAGCGGGGGGGATATACAATGAGCAGTTCTTC. The encoded protein is CASSYLGLAGGIYNEQFF.

The chain couples TRBV3-1 (or the pseudogene TRBV3-2) to TRBJ1-1; tentative D call: TRBD1 (6 bases). Trimming stripped 7 bases from V and 7 bases from J, with 16 bases between. Germline lookup yields CDR1 LGHDT and CDR2 YNNKEL (reference sequence). This CDR3 has 13 amino acids. CDR3 in DNA: TGTGCCAGCACCTCATACGGACAGATTGAAGCTTTCTTT. Its translation is CASTSYGQIEAFF.

The V call is TRBV24-1, the J call TRBJ2-2; weak D call: TRBD2 (7 bases). Germline V lookup: CDR1 KGHDR, CDR2 SFDVKD. V gave up 9 bases and J gave up 7 bases, with 20 bases separating them. The CDR3 extends over 15 amino acids. For the CDR3, the DNA is TGTGCCACCCGTGCCGGAGGGGGGGGCAACGGGGAGCTGTTTTTT. This codes for CATRAGGGGNGELFF.

This rearrangement joins TRBV7-9 to TRBJ1-2, with TRBD1 as a possible D gene (5 bases). Germline V gene lookup returns CDR1 SEHNR and CDR2 FQNEAQ (reference sequence). This CDR3 region has 15 residues. The V gene lost 0 bases and the J gene lost 5 bases, with 13 bases spanning the gap. CDR3 sequence (DNA): TGTGCCAGCAGCTTAGCCTTGGACATACAATATGGCTACACCTTC. Translation gives CASSLALDIQYGYTF.

The rearrangement uses TRBV19 and TRBJ2-3; D possibly corresponds to TRBD2 (6 bases). This CDR3 has 14 amino acids. Looked up from germline, CDR1 is LNHDA and CDR2 is SQIVND (reference sequence). Deletions cut 3 bases from V and 2 bases from J, with 9 bases between. The DNA for the CDR3 is TGTGCCAGTAGTATGGGGACTCTCACAGATACGCAGTATTTT. Translation: CASSMGTLTDTQYF.

The chain links TRBV9 to TRBJ1-1; tentative D call: TRBD1 (6 bases). Deletions cut 4 bases from V and 2 bases from J, with 15 bases between. From germline, CDR1 is SGDLS and CDR2 YYNGEE. This CDR3 has 15 residues. This CDR3 is CASSPTDGTNTEAFF. CDR3 nucleotide sequence: TGTGCCAGCAGCCCCACCGACGGGACAAACACTGAAGCTTTCTTT.

The chain carries TRBV12-3 or TRBV12-4 and TRBJ1-5; D gene uncertain. The germline V and J ends were trimmed by 5 bases and 0 bases, with 5 bases remaining between them. This CDR3 comprises 13 residues. The CDR3 DNA reads as TGTGCCAGCAGTCCCCATAGCAATCAGCCCCAGCATTTT. It codes for CASSPHSNQPQHF.

The rearrangement links TRBV7-6 to TRBJ1-1, with D possibly TRBD1 on 5 matching bases. CDR1 is SGHVS and CDR2 is FNYEAQ in the germline V gene. V was shortened by 1 base and J by 0 bases, with 9 bases between the two germline ends. The CDR3 extends over 15 amino acids. In DNA form, the CDR3 reads TGTGCCAGCAGCTTAGACTCGGGGGTGAACACTGAAGCTTTCTTT. Residues: CASSLDSGVNTEAFF.

The chain carries TRBV19 and TRBJ1-5, with D possibly TRBD1 on 5 matching bases. Germline assignment: CDR1 LNHDA and CDR2 SQIVND (reference sequence). The CDR3 has 17 residues. V lost 5 bases, J lost 4 bases, and 21 bases lay in between. In DNA form, the CDR3 reads TGTGCCAGTAGTGGAGGGGACGGGCTGTTGGGGAATCAGCCCCAGCATTTT. This gives the protein CASSGGDGLLGNQPQHF.

The rearrangement links TRBV7-6 to TRBJ2-3, with unresolved D. Germline V gives CDR1 SGHVS, CDR2 FNYEAQ. V shed 4 bases and J shed 6 bases, with 11 bases lying between them. This CDR3 spans 13 amino acids. The CDR3 spells CASSSGYTDTQYF. The CDR3 coding sequence is TGTGCCAGCAGCTCAGGCTACACCGATACGCAGTATTTT.

CDR3 bases: TGTGCCAGCAGTTACCTCCCAGAAACAGACTACGAGCAGTACGTC. It is translated as CASSYLPETDYEQYV. The V and J genes are TRBV6-6 and TRBJ2-7, with unresolved D. CDR1 is MNHNY and CDR2 is SVGAGI in the germline V gene (reference sequence). With 2 bases removed from V and 3 bases from J, the gap between germline ends came to 14 bases. The CDR3 runs 15 residues.

The gene calls are TRBV2 and TRBJ1-6; D gene uncertain. Trimming took 4 bases from V and 5 from J, leaving 6 bases between them. The CDR3 totals 13 residues. The germline CDR1 and CDR2 sequences are SNHLY and FYNNEI. CDR3 nucleotides: TGTGCCAGCAGTGTTGAGGATAATTCACCCCTCCACTTT. Its protein is CASSVEDNSPLHF.

V usage is TRBV6-6 and J usage is TRBJ1-1; D call uncertain. Between the trimmed V and J ends, which lost 0 bases and 5 bases, there was a span of 7 bases. CDR1 is MNHNY, CDR2 SVGAGI, per germline (reference sequence). This CDR3 comprises 13 residues. CDR3 DNA: TGTGCCAGCAGTTACTCGACTGGGACTGAAGCTTTCTTT. It codes for CASSYSTGTEAFF.

This sequence joins TRBV9 and TRBJ1-2, with 7 bases identical to TRBD1. J gave up 5 bases and V 4 bases, and 5 bases lay outside the gene matches. Germline-derived CDR1 and CDR2 are SGDLS and YYNGEE. This CDR3 spans 13 amino acids. CDR3 sequence: CASSLRDSYGYTF. For the CDR3, the DNA is TGTGCCAGCAGCCTTCGGGACAGTTATGGCTACACCTTC.

This chain connects TRBV18 to TRBJ1-1; TRBD1 might be the D (6 bases). Trimming shortened V by 4 bases and J by 3 bases, and 12 bases separated the two germline ends. Germline V CDR1 and CDR2: KGHSH, LQKENI. CDR3 size: 14 residues. CDR3 protein: CASSQGGIDTEAFF. The CDR3 coding sequence is TGTGCCAGCTCACAAGGGGGAATCGACACTGAAGCTTTCTTT.

The CDR3 loop reads CASSVRLTGAAYEQYF. CDR3 DNA sequence: TGTGCCAGCAGTGTAAGATTGACAGGGGCCGCCTACGAGCAGTACTTC. The chain is built from TRBV27 and TRBJ2-7; TRBD1 matches 8 bases. V lost 5 bases to trimming and J lost 2 bases; unmatched junction nucleotides: 11. CDR3 length: 16 residues. CDR1 is MNHEY and CDR2 is SMNVEV in the germline V gene (reference sequence).

The V and J genes are TRBV9 and TRBJ1-2; 10 nucleotides match TRBD1. In germline, CDR1 is SGDLS, CDR2 YYNGEE. The CDR3 has 15 amino acids. J gave up 8 bases and V 1 base, and 8 bases lay outside the gene matches. The CDR3: CASSVTGTGVQGYTF. The CDR3 DNA reads as TGTGCCAGCAGCGTAACTGGGACAGGGGTTCAAGGCTACACCTTC.

The chain uses TRBV9 and TRBJ2-2, with D possibly TRBD1 on 5 matching bases. The V gene's germline CDR1 is SGDLS and CDR2 YYNGEE. Trimming took off 1 base at V and 3 bases at J, with 10 bases between the two ends. This CDR3 is built from 15 residues. The CDR3 nucleotides read TGTGCCAGCAGCGTACATGGGGCGGACACCGGGGAGCTGTTTTTT. This gives the protein CASSVHGADTGELFF.

The J gene is TRBJ2-3, the V gene TRBV29-1, with unresolved D. The V and J ends lost 3 bases and 1 base respectively, with 5 bases between them. The germline V gene has CDR1 SQVTM and CDR2 ANQGSEA. The CDR3 spans 12 residues. The CDR3 loop reads CSVESGTDTQYF. The CDR3 region has the DNA TGCAGCGTTGAGTCAGGCACAGATACGCAGTATTTT.